This entry features one T cell receptor beta chain sequence. Reverse transcription of roughly 480 ng total RNA with a constant-region primer produced TCR beta cDNA. Three-round nested multiplex PCR performed with slightly modified ARM-PCR produced the TCR beta libraries. TRBV1-TRBV30 forward primers and a C-beta reverse primer were used in the first two PCR rounds, which each ran for approximately 10 cycles. TCRdb fed the multiplex PCR reads into MiXCR, producing one record per CDR3 protein. The top ten clones hold 5.5% to 8% of a sample with approximately 330,000 distinct CDR3 sequences, approximately 64% of them seen once. Per the germline V gene, CDR1 is SEHNR and CDR2 is FQNEAQ (reference sequence). The CDR3 loop spans 16 amino acids. Trimming cost V 0 bases and J 7 bases, with 16 bases left between them. Germline DNA was also extracted, with blood RNA taken from unsorted whole blood. This sample is drawn from a study of tumor-infiltrating lymphocytes in primary liver carcinoma. Study-wide background: Tissue type made little difference to sample yields of roughly 3.65 to 8 million productive TCRbeta reads.

The material sequenced was peripheral blood. This sequence originates from a man between 35 and 55 years old with primary liver carcinoma and hepatitis B virus infection. V is TRBV7-9 and J is TRBJ1-5; possible D gene TRBD1, 6 bases. The CDR3 reads CASSLALGAGAQPQHF. The CDR3 DNA sequence: TGTGCCAGCAGCTTAGCGCTGGGGGCGGGGGCGCAGCCCCAGCATTTT.